The clone carrying this TCR beta chain was picked up a small number of times. The data originate from a study of tumor-infiltrating lymphocytes in primary liver carcinoma. Using a constant-region primer together with ProtoScript II reverse transcriptase, TCR beta cDNA was made from 450 to 600 ng of total RNA. Researchers made the TCR beta libraries by running three nested multiplex PCR rounds with slightly modified ARM-PCR. The opening two PCR rounds, around 9 cycles each, paired TRBV1-TRBV30 forward primers with a C-beta reverse primer. Each CDR3 protein is one row after TCRdb ran MiXCR on the multiplex PCR reads. The sample holds 75,000 or so distinct CDR3 sequences, almost 70% seen once. The approximately 20-31 mg bulk tissue piece was not sorted before simultaneous RNA and DNA extraction. This CDR3 spans 13 amino acids. CDR1 MDHEN and CDR2 SYDVKM come from the germline V gene. After removal of 0 bases from V and 6 bases from J, the junction contained 0 bases not matched to a gene.

The rearrangement uses TRBV28 and TRBJ2-7; TRBD1 matches at 9 bases. Sequences were obtained from liver tumor tissue from sampling region 4. Described subset: tumor region T4, right-lateral pole. The TCR was taken from a man aged 40-49 years with primary liver carcinoma and hepatitis B virus infection. The CDR3 is CASSLWTGGEQYF. The CDR3 nucleotides read TGTGCCAGCAGTTTATGGACAGGGGGCGAGCAGTACTTC. The complete variable domain, with remaining parts taken from reference TRBV28 and TRBJ2-7, reads DVKVTQSSRYLVKRTGEKVFLECVQDMDHENMFWYRQDPGLGLRLIYFSYDVKMKEKGDIPEGYSVSREKKERFSLILESASTNQTSMYLCASSLWTGGEQYFGPGTRLTVT.